This T cell receptor (beta chain) was observed in a study of blood T cell repertoires in COVID-19 (dated by TCRdb to the early 2020s). About the full investigation: Collaborator samples came from the United States, Italy and Spain and covered acute and convalescent phases of COVID-19. The material from the prospective study consisted of cDNA or gDNA derived from T cells, B-cell-depleted T cells, or PBMCs. Subjects who had been exposed to COVID-19, were actively infected with it, or had recovered from it provided the deeply sampled blood TCRbeta repertoires that made up the dataset. The repertoires were made available in a free public database intended to serve as a resource for research on the immune response to SARS-CoV-2. Samples were obtained from the ongoing ImmuneRACE study (first 160 participants) and from over a thousand subjects provided by 6 global collaborators. The sample metadata nearly always contained a de-identified subject ID, COVID-19 status, age in years and sex. Where HLA class I and class II types were available, the types were taken from metadata supplied by the sample provider, not from assay-based typing. General conclusions and limits of the study: Clinical and demographic metadata were provided uncurated, with the amount varying by source and participant.

This clone was found many times. The clone's antigen remains unknown. Per-base quality was not reported, and no clone a single base away is much larger than it. Reading from cysteine to phenylalanine, the CDR3 counts 16 amino acids. The read is trimmed to its CDR3 DNA, 48 bases read in frame from base 1. The germline V gene specifies MGHRA as CDR1 and YSYEKL as CDR2. Germline trimming: 1 base from V, 6 bases from J; junction bases outside gene matches: 7. Each collaborating institution followed its own protocols to collect whole blood in K2EDTA tubes. For TCRbeta analysis, collaborator samples were shipped as frozen whole blood, as isolated PBMCs, or as DNA extracted from either sample type. The immunoSEQ Assay, a bias-controlled multiplex PCR, was used to amplify TCRbeta CDR3 regions from genomic DNA. The original pipeline was this. The number of nucleated cells in each sample was estimated by amplification of reference gene primers within the assay. Sequence reads were collapsed and filtered to measure the absolute abundance of every unique TCRbeta CDR3 rearrangement. For each sample, productive Simpson clonality was calculated by taking the square root of Simpson's diversity index across productive rearrangements. What TCRdb holds here is the immuneACCESS table cut down to in-frame rearrangements. Part of the clones is not present; checked against another copy, under half of the missing clones reflect an unresolved V gene, and the others are unexplained. D and trimming were read from the DNA, whereas the V and J calls and clone size are those reported in that table. The sample table records 95,000 to 150,000 clones; 82% of these occur just once. The ten largest make up around 4.5% of the sample.

This TCR was sampled from a woman aged 65 to 85 with acute or convalescent COVID-19. In this chain, TRBV4-1 is recombined with TRBJ2-3, with 10 junctional bases fitting TRBD2. Source material: peripheral blood. In nucleotides, the sequence is TGCGCCAGCAGCCAAGTTTCAGCGGGGGGGCCGGATACGCAGTATTTT. The resulting protein is CASSQVSAGGPDTQYF.